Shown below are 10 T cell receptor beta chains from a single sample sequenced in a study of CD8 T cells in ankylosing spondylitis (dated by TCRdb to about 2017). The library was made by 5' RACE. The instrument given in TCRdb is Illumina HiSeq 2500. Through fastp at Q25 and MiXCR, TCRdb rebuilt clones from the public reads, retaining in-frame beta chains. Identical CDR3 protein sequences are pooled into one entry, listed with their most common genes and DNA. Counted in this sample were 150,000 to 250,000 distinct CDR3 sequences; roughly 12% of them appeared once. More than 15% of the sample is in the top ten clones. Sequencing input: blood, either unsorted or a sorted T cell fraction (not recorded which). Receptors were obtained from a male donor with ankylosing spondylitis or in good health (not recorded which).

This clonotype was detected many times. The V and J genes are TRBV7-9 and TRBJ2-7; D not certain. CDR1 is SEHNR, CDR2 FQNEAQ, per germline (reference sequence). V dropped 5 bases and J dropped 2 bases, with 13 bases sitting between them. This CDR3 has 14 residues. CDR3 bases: TGTGCCAGCAGCCACAAGGACCTTACCTACGAGCAGTACTTC. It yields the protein CASSHKDLTYEQYF.

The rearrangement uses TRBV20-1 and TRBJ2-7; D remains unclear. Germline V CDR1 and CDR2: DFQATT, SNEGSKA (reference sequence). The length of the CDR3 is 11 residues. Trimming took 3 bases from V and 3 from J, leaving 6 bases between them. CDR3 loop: CSARYLYEQYF. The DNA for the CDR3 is TGCAGTGCTAGGTACCTCTACGAGCAGTACTTC.

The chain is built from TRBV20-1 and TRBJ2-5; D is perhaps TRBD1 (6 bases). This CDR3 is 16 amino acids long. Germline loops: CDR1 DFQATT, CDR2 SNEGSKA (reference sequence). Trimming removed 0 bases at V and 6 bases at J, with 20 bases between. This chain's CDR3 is CSARDTGEQGLKTQYF. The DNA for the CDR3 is TGCAGTGCTAGAGACACCGGAGAACAGGGTTTAAAGACCCAGTACTTC.

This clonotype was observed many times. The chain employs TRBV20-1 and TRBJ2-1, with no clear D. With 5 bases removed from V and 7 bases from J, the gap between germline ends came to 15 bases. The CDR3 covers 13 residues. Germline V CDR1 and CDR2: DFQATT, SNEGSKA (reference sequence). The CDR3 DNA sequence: TGCAGTGCTTCGACCCCGCTACTGAATGAGCAGTTCTTC. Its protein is CSASTPLLNEQFF.

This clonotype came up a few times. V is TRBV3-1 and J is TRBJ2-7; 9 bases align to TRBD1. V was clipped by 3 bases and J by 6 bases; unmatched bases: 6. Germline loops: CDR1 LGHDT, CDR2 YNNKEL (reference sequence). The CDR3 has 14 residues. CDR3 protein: CASSQGQGPFEQYF. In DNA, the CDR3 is TGTGCCAGCAGCCAGGGACAGGGACCCTTCGAGCAGTACTTC.

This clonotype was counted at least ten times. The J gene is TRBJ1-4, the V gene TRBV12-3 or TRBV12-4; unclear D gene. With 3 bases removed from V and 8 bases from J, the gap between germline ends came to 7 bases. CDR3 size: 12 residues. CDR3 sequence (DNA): TGTGCCAGCAGTTTGGGCGGGGAAAAACTGTTTTTT. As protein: CASSLGGEKLFF.

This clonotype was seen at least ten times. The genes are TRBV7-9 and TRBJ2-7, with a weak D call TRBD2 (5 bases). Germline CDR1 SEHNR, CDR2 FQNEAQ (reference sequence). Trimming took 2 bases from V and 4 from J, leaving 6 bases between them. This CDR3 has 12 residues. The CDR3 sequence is CASSLSGYEQYF. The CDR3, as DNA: TGTGCCAGCAGCTTATCGGGGTACGAGCAGTACTTC.

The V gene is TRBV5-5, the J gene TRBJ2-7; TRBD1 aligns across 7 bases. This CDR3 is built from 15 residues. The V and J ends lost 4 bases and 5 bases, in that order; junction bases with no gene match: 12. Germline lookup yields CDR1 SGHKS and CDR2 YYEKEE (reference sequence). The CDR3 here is CASSPSSQGVHEQYF. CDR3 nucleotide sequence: TGTGCCAGCAGCCCCTCATCGCAGGGGGTCCACGAGCAGTACTTC.

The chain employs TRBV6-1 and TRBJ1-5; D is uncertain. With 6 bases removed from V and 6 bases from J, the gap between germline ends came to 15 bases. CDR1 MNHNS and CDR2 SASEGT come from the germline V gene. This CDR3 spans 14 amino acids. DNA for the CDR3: TGTGCCAGCAGCTCGGACGGCTTTGGTCAGCCCCAGCATTTT. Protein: CASSSDGFGQPQHF.

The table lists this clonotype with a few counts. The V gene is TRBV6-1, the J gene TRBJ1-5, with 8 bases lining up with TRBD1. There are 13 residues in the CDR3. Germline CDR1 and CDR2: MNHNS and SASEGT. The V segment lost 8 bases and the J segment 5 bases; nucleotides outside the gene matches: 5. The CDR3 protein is CASLDRAYQPQHF. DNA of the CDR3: TGTGCCAGCTTGGACAGGGCCTATCAGCCCCAGCATTTT.